These 31 T cell receptor beta chains were all obtained from the same sample, sequenced in a study of control samples from healthy donors and cancer patients. The repertoire was sequenced with immunoSEQ multiplex PCR; TCRdb's copy has only in-frame clones and lacks some. The repertoire includes 120,000 to 150,000 clones, approximately 91% of them detected once, and less than 5.5% sits in the top ten. Sequenced: blood. Source of these receptors: a young man in good health.

The chain uses TRBV11-3 and TRBJ1-6, with no clear D. CDR3 length: 13 amino acids. CDR1 and CDR2 (germline): SGHNT, YENEEA. The V and J ends lost 5 bases and 8 bases respectively, with 10 bases between them. The CDR3: CASSQARDSPLHF. CDR3 nucleotides: TGTGCCAGCAGCCAGGCCCGGGATTCACCCCTCCACTTT.

The V call is TRBV9, the J call TRBJ2-5, with 14 positions matching TRBD2. The V segment lost 3 bases and the J segment 2 bases; nucleotides outside the gene matches: 3. The CDR3 is 16 residues long. Germline CDR1 and CDR2: SGDLS and YYNGEE. Written as DNA, the CDR3 is TGTGCCAGCAGCGCCGGGACTAGCGGGAGTCAAGAGACCCAGTACTTC. Translation: CASSAGTSGSQETQYF.

The chain couples TRBV19 to TRBJ2-7; 10 positions agree with TRBD2. J was trimmed by 7 bases and V by 5 bases; bases with no gene match: 11. The CDR3 covers 15 residues. Germline V gene lookup returns CDR1 LNHDA and CDR2 SQIVND (reference sequence). The DNA for the CDR3 is TGTGCCAGTAGTTTGCTCCCTAGCGGGGGCGAGGAGCAGTACTTC. Its protein product is CASSLLPSGGEEQYF.

The rearrangement links TRBV6-5 to TRBJ1-6; D remains ambiguous. The CDR3 has 15 residues. With 2 bases removed from V and 7 bases from J, the gap between germline ends came to 12 bases. Germline loops: CDR1 MNHEY, CDR2 SVGAGI. The CDR3 sequence: CASSYKGSQNSPLHF. CDR3 DNA: TGTGCCAGCAGTTACAAGGGTTCCCAAAATTCACCCCTCCACTTT.

As DNA, the CDR3 is TGTGCCAGCAGCGACCGGATACAGGGCGCAGATACGCAGTATTTT. This translates into CASSDRIQGADTQYF. This sequence joins TRBV7-6 and TRBJ2-3; weak D call: TRBD1 (6 bases). Looked up from germline, CDR1 is SGHVS and CDR2 is FNYEAQ. CDR3 length: 15 residues. V was clipped by 5 bases and J by 4 bases, with 16 bases between them.

The gene calls are TRBV4-3 and TRBJ2-1; TRBD1 matches at 7 bases. Unmatched junction bases numbered 3, after V lost 0 bases and J lost 10 bases. This CDR3 is built from 13 residues. From germline, CDR1 is LGHNA and CDR2 YSLEER. CDR3: CASSQERTGEQFF. CDR3 nucleotide sequence: TGCGCCAGCAGCCAAGAAAGGACAGGCGAGCAGTTCTTC.

V is TRBV14 and J is TRBJ2-1; a weak D match, TRBD2 (6 bases). With 4 bases removed from V and 8 bases from J, the gap between germline ends came to 18 bases. The length of the CDR3 is 15 residues. Germline V gene lookup returns CDR1 SGHDN and CDR2 FVKESK. This CDR3 reads CASSPFLGEVDEQFF. CDR3 bases: TGTGCCAGCAGCCCGTTTCTGGGGGAGGTGGATGAGCAGTTCTTC. Drawing the rest from reference TRBV14 and TRBJ2-1, the complete variable domain is EAGVTQFPSHSVIEKGQTVTLRCDPISGHDNLYWYRRVMGKEIKFLLHFVKESKQDESGMPNNRFLAERTGGTYSTLKVQPAELEDSGVYFCASSPFLGEVDEQFFGPGTRLTVL.

The J gene is TRBJ2-7, the V gene TRBV2; D perhaps matches TRBD1 (5 bases). CDR1 is SNHLY and CDR2 is FYNNEI in the germline V gene. The CDR3 extends over 14 amino acids. The ends were cut back, 2 bases at V and 2 bases at J, with 10 bases in the middle. Written as DNA, the CDR3 is TGTGCCAGCAGTGAACCCCTAGGGGCCTACGAGCAGTACTTC. It specifies CASSEPLGAYEQYF.

This CDR3 is CASSLVAWGTFGDTQYF. CDR3 sequence (DNA): TGTGCCAGCAGCTTAGTGGCGTGGGGGACATTCGGAGATACGCAGTATTTT. V gene TRBV7-9 combines with J gene TRBJ2-3, with a possible D match to TRBD1 (6 bases). The CDR3 extends over 17 amino acids. V gave up 1 base and J gave up 5 bases, with 19 bases separating them. Germline-derived CDR1 and CDR2 are SEHNR and FQNEAQ (reference sequence).

The rearrangement joins TRBV14 to TRBJ2-7; the match to TRBD2 covers 7 bases. CDR1 is SGHDN and CDR2 is FVKESK in the germline V gene. The CDR3 totals 16 residues. J was trimmed by 4 bases and V by 4 bases; bases with no gene match: 13. The CDR3 nucleotides read TGTGCCAGCAGCCCTCTCGTTGGCGGGAGTTTTTACGAGCAGTACTTC. This gives the protein CASSPLVGGSFYEQYF.

The chain couples TRBV7-6 to TRBJ2-7, with D perhaps assigned TRBD1 or TRBD2 (6 bases each). Trimming removed 3 bases from V and 2 bases from J, with 17 bases in between. CDR3 length equals 16 residues. Germline-derived CDR1 and CDR2 are SGHVS and FNYEAQ. CDR3 residues: CASSLYPGAQAYEQYF. CDR3 coding DNA: TGTGCCAGCAGCTTGTACCCGGGGGCCCAGGCCTACGAGCAGTACTTC.

The J gene is TRBJ2-5, the V gene TRBV6-5; D may be TRBD2 (6 bases). Germline values: CDR1 MNHEY, CDR2 SVGAGI. V was shortened by 0 bases and J by 2 bases, with 10 bases between the two germline ends. This CDR3 has 15 residues. This CDR3 reads CASSYSGGEQETQYF. The DNA for the CDR3 is TGTGCCAGCAGTTACTCCGGGGGAGAACAAGAGACCCAGTACTTC.

The chain has TRBV6-5 and TRBJ2-2; 9 nucleotides line up with TRBD2. The trim removed 6 bases at V and 4 bases at J, leaving 3 bases unmatched. CDR1 and CDR2 from the germline V gene are MNHEY and SVGAGI. The CDR3 loop spans 14 amino acids. The CDR3 is CASRLSGSTGELFF. The DNA for the CDR3 is TGTGCCAGCAGACTTAGCGGGAGCACCGGGGAGCTGTTTTTT.

The chain carries TRBV3-1 (or the pseudogene TRBV3-2) and TRBJ2-2, with D unresolved. Germline assignment: CDR1 LGHDT and CDR2 YNNKEL (reference sequence). The CDR3 covers 14 residues. Trimming removed 0 bases at V and 6 bases at J, with 8 bases between. The chain's CDR3 is CASSQEGWAGELFF. The CDR3, as DNA: TGTGCCAGCAGCCAAGAGGGTTGGGCCGGGGAGCTGTTTTTT.

The V call is TRBV5-1, the J call TRBJ2-7; 9 bases fit TRBD2. Per germline, CDR1 SGHRS and CDR2 YFSETQ. Losses at the gene ends were 4 bases for V and 2 bases for J; bases not matched to a gene: 7. CDR3 size: 15 residues. The CDR3 loop is CASSAVLAGTYEQYF. The CDR3 DNA reads TGCGCCAGCAGCGCAGTTCTAGCGGGAACCTACGAGCAGTACTTC.

V is TRBV5-5 and J is TRBJ2-2; 10 nucleotides agree with TRBD1. The V gene's germline CDR1 is SGHKS and CDR2 YYEKEE (reference sequence). V dropped 4 bases and J dropped 4; count of bases not matched to a gene: 7. This CDR3 is built from 16 residues. CDR3 coding DNA: TGTGCCAGCAGCCACCGGGACAGGGGTGGCACCGGGGAGCTGTTTTTT. The encoded protein is CASSHRDRGGTGELFF.

V and J are TRBV3-1 (or the pseudogene TRBV3-2) and TRBJ2-3; D might be TRBD1 (5 bases). CDR3 length: 13 amino acids. CDR1 is LGHDT, CDR2 YNNKEL, per germline (reference sequence). Trimming removed 3 bases at V and 9 bases at J, with 13 bases between. The CDR3 bases are TGTGCCAGCAGCCACAGAACAGGCTCAACGCAGTATTTT. It yields the protein CASSHRTGSTQYF.

The gene calls are TRBV18 and TRBJ2-1; 8 nucleotides align to TRBD2. This CDR3 region has 16 residues. J was trimmed by 0 bases and V by 4 bases; bases with no gene match: 5. Per the germline V gene, CDR1 is KGHSH and CDR2 is LQKENI. In nucleotides, the CDR3 is TGTGCCAGCTCACTCTCCGGGACTAGCTCCTACAATGAGCAGTTCTTC. This translates into CASSLSGTSSYNEQFF.

The V and J genes are TRBV7-3 and TRBJ1-5; D unresolved. V was shortened by 4 bases and J by 5 bases, with 9 bases between the two germline ends. Per germline, CDR1 SGHTA and CDR2 FQGTGA. The CDR3 runs 13 residues. Written as DNA, the CDR3 is TGTGCCAGCAGCTCTTTCCCCGATCAGCCCCAGCATTTT. It is translated as CASSSFPDQPQHF.

The sample holds a few counts of this clone. The V gene is TRBV7-2, the J gene TRBJ2-7; D is unresolved. This CDR3 is 11 amino acids long. The germline gives CDR1 SGHTA, CDR2 FQGNSA. With 2 bases removed from V and 3 bases from J, the gap between germline ends came to 2 bases. The CDR3 is CASSLIYEQYF. The CDR3 DNA reads as TGTGCCAGCAGCTTAATCTACGAGCAGTACTTC.

This clone was counted between two and nine times. This chain connects TRBV27 to TRBJ2-1; tentative D call: TRBD1 (6 bases). Deletions cut 3 bases from V and 11 bases from J, with 8 bases between. The germline CDR1 and CDR2 sequences are MNHEY and SMNVEV (reference sequence). The CDR3 consists of 11 residues. CDR3 DNA: TGTGCCAGCAGTTTTCGGGACAAGCAGTTCTTC. It is translated as CASSFRDKQFF.

DNA for the CDR3: TGTGCCAGCAGCTTCCGGCCGGGACAGAGGGAGACCCAGTACTTC. Translated: CASSFRPGQRETQYF. The chain combines TRBV9 with TRBJ2-5; 7 nucleotides align to TRBD1. The CDR3 is 15 amino acids. Germline CDR1 is SGDLS and CDR2 is YYNGEE. Trimming removed 4 bases from V and 5 bases from J; junction bases left unmatched: 11.

The chain couples TRBV19 to TRBJ1-4; TRBD1 matches 7 bases. CDR3 length equals 18 residues. Germline CDR1 reads LNHDA; CDR2 reads SQIVND (reference sequence). J gave up 5 bases and V 4 bases, and 16 bases lay outside the gene matches. The CDR3 DNA reads as TGTGCCAGTAGTACCTGGACAGGTTCGAGAGGCTCCAATGAAAAACTGTTTTTT. Protein sequence: CASSTWTGSRGSNEKLFF.

This sequence joins TRBV2 and TRBJ1-2, with D uncertain. The germline V gene encodes CDR1 SNHLY and CDR2 FYNNEI. Trimming took 3 bases from V and 3 from J, leaving 14 bases between them. The CDR3 totals 15 residues. Written as DNA, the CDR3 is TGTGCCAGCAGTGAGAAGGTGATCGCGGACTATGGCTACACCTTC. This encodes CASSEKVIADYGYTF.

The chain links TRBV7-9 to TRBJ1-1; D might be TRBD1 (6 bases). Trimming shortened V by 5 bases and J by 0 bases, and 22 bases separated the two germline ends. This CDR3 is 18 amino acids long. The germline V gene encodes CDR1 SEHNR and CDR2 FQNEAQ (reference sequence). This CDR3 is CASSLFPGDGPMNTEAFF. The CDR3 bases are TGTGCCAGCAGCCTCTTCCCAGGGGACGGACCTATGAACACTGAAGCTTTCTTT.

CDR3: CASSWGPGKEKLFF. Here the CDR3 DNA reads TGTGCCAGCAGCTGGGGACCGGGGAAGGAAAAACTGTTTTTT. The V gene is TRBV5-6, the J gene TRBJ1-4; D might be TRBD1 (5 bases). This CDR3 is built from 14 residues. Per the germline V gene, CDR1 is SGHDT and CDR2 is YYEEEE. Between the trimmed V and J ends, which lost 3 bases and 8 bases, there was a span of 14 bases.

J is TRBJ2-2 and V is TRBV4-1, with a weak D call TRBD2 (6 bases). Germline assignment: CDR1 MGHRA and CDR2 YSYEKL. The CDR3 extends over 14 amino acids. The germline V and J ends were trimmed by 6 bases and 2 bases, with 10 bases remaining between them. CDR3 residues: CASSLTRNTGELFF. Written as DNA, the CDR3 is TGCGCCAGCAGTCTGACTAGAAACACCGGGGAGCTGTTTTTT.

The chain couples TRBV13 to TRBJ2-2, with D unclear. The CDR3 covers 15 residues. Germline V gene data show CDR1 as PRHDT and CDR2 as FYEKMQ (reference sequence). The V end was cut by 6 bases, the J end by 1 base, with 12 bases between. The DNA for the CDR3 is TGTGCCAGCAGTCCTCCGGTCTTGAACACCGGGGAGCTGTTTTTT. Protein sequence: CASSPPVLNTGELFF.

In regard to this clone: A read error may account for a junction end that differs from germline. V is TRBV9 and J is TRBJ1-2; tentatively, D is TRBD1 (6 bases). The germline CDR1 and CDR2 sequences are SGDLS and YYNGEE. The CDR3 is 16 residues long. CDR3 nucleotide sequence: TGTGCCGGCAGCGTAGCGGGACAAGCCTTTAACTATGGCTACACCTTC. This translates into CAGSVAGQAFNYGYTF.

This chain uses TRBV9 with TRBJ2-3; a possible D gene is TRBD2 (5 bases). The ends were cut back, 4 bases at V and 1 base at J, with 13 bases in the middle. This CDR3 spans 15 amino acids. The germline V gene has CDR1 SGDLS and CDR2 YYNGEE. CDR3 amino acids: CASSPRAAGTDTQYF. In DNA, the CDR3 is TGTGCCAGCAGCCCGCGCGCAGCGGGCACAGATACGCAGTATTTT.

This clone was observed a single time. The chain joins TRBV12-3 or TRBV12-4 to TRBJ2-1; D unresolved. This CDR3 has 11 residues. V was trimmed by 5 bases and J by 4 bases, leaving 3 bases between them. The CDR3: CASSEYNEQFF. CDR3 bases: TGTGCCAGCAGTGAGTACAATGAGCAGTTCTTC.